Each of the 27 T cell receptor beta chains below was sequenced from the same sample in a study of molecular identifiers for immune sequencing clone quantification. TCRdb reprocessed the PCR reads with MiXCR, giving one entry per CDR3 protein. This sample has around 460,000 distinct CDR3 sequences; about 25% occur once, and the top ten carry around 0.8%. The sequenced sample was naive CD8+ T cells from blood, with Jurkat cell RNA spiked in. Described subset: FACS-sorted CD8+CD4-CCR7+CD45RA+ naive T cells. The origin of the receptors is a human donor in good health. Some libraries in this study had Jurkat cell RNA spiked in.

A few counts support this clonotype. This sequence joins TRBV3-1 and TRBJ1-4; TRBD1 matches 7 bases. The junction had 19 bases not matched to a gene; V was cut back by 1 base and J by 8 bases. From germline, CDR1 is LGHDT and CDR2 YNNKEL (reference sequence). The CDR3 spans 19 residues. In nucleotides, the CDR3 is TGTGCCAGCAGCCAAGTCCCTCCCGGGACAGTCGGAGGTGAAGAAAAACTGTTTTTT. Its protein is CASSQVPPGTVGGEEKLFF. The full variable domain, with the rest looked up from reference TRBV3-1 and TRBJ1-4, is DTAVSQTPKYLVTQMGNDKSIKCEQNLGHDTMYWYKQDSKKFLKIMFSYNNKELIINETVPNRFSPKSPDKAHLNLHINSLELGDSAVYFCASSQVPPGTVGGEEKLFFGSGTQLSVL.

This chain connects TRBV13 to TRBJ2-7; the match to TRBD1 covers 9 bases. After removal of 1 base from V and 3 bases from J, the junction contained 4 bases not matched to a gene. The CDR3 extends over 15 amino acids. Per germline, CDR1 PRHDT and CDR2 FYEKMQ (reference sequence). Here the CDR3 reads CASSLVTGGFYEQYF. DNA for the CDR3: TGTGCCAGCAGCTTAGTGACAGGGGGTTTCTACGAGCAGTACTTC.

Many counts were recorded for this clonotype. In DNA, the CDR3 is TGTGCCAGCAGTGAAGTCCGAAATGGCTACACCTTC. It is translated as CASSEVRNGYTF. This chain links TRBV2 with TRBJ1-2; no clear D gene. Trimming shortened V by 1 base and J by 6 bases, and 6 bases separated the two germline ends. The CDR3 loop spans 12 amino acids. Germline CDR1 reads SNHLY; CDR2 reads FYNNEI. Full variable domain (missing parts from reference TRBV2 and TRBJ1-2): EPEVTQTPSHQVTQMGQEVILRCVPISNHLYFYWYRQILGQKVEFLVSFYNNEISEKSEIFDDQFSVERPDGSNFTLKIRSTKLEDSAMYFCASSEVRNGYTFGSGTRLTVV.

This clonotype was counted between two and nine times. The genes are TRBV2 and TRBJ2-5; unclear D gene. Trimming cost V 5 bases and J 0 bases, with 10 bases left between them. Germline V gives CDR1 SNHLY, CDR2 FYNNEI. The CDR3 consists of 14 residues. CDR3 DNA: TGTGCCAGCAGTCCACAAGAGTACCAAGAGACCCAGTACTTC. Amino acid sequence: CASSPQEYQETQYF.

This clonotype has a count of ten or more. J is TRBJ2-3 and V is TRBV9; 10 nucleotides align to TRBD2. The CDR3 runs to 16 residues. Germline V lookup: CDR1 SGDLS, CDR2 YYNGEE. After removal of 3 bases from V and 0 bases from J, the junction contained 4 bases not matched to a gene. CDR3 nucleotides: TGTGCCAGCAGCGGAACTAGCGGGGTGAGCACAGATACGCAGTATTTT. Translation: CASSGTSGVSTDTQYF.

This clonotype was picked up a small number of times. CDR3: CASSSQTGWTGELFF. The CDR3 coding sequence is TGTGCCAGCAGTTCCCAGACAGGGTGGACCGGGGAGCTGTTTTTT. This chain links TRBV25-1 with TRBJ2-2; TRBD1 matches 7 bases. J was trimmed by 5 bases and V by 5 bases; bases with no gene match: 8. The CDR3 extends over 15 amino acids. CDR1 and CDR2 from the germline V gene are MGHDK and SYGVNS.

In this sample, this clonotype turned up a few times. CDR3 protein: CASSEGATYEQYF. In DNA form, the CDR3 reads TGTGCCAGTAGTGAAGGGGCGACCTACGAGCAGTACTTC. The chain has TRBV19 and TRBJ2-7, with D possibly being TRBD1 (5 bases). V was pared by 5 bases and J by 2 bases, with 10 bases between. Germline V lookup: CDR1 LNHDA, CDR2 SQIVND (reference sequence). The CDR3 extends over 13 amino acids.

The chain is built from TRBV4-2 and TRBJ2-7; 10 bases map to TRBD2. The V gene end was trimmed by 1 base and the J gene end by 6 bases; junction bases not matched to a gene: 6. Germline V CDR1 and CDR2: LGHNA, YNFKEQ. This CDR3 is 15 amino acids long. The CDR3 sequence: CASSQAASGSLEQYF. CDR3 DNA: TGTGCCAGCAGCCAAGCGGCTAGCGGGAGCCTCGAGCAGTACTTC.

This clonotype came up many times. The V gene is TRBV30, the J gene TRBJ1-5; no firm D call. The CDR3 covers 15 residues. The germline V gene encodes CDR1 GTSNPN and CDR2 SVGIG (reference sequence). The ends were cut back, 0 bases at V and 0 bases at J, with 9 bases in the middle. The CDR3 coding sequence is TGTGCCTGGAGTGTACTTGCGGATAGCAATCAGCCCCAGCATTTT. Amino acids: CAWSVLADSNQPQHF.

Details on this clonotype: A read error may explain this, as a much larger clone is one base away. The gene calls are TRBV6-2 or TRBV6-3 and TRBJ2-4; D is undetermined. The CDR3 loop spans 13 amino acids. Germline lookup yields CDR1 MNHEY and CDR2 SVGEGT. CDR3: CASSIRAKDIQYF. The CDR3 DNA reads TGTGCCAGCAGTATCCGAGCCAAAGACATTCAGTACTTC.

This chain joins TRBV6-5 and TRBJ2-2; TRBD1 matches at 10 bases. This CDR3 has 15 residues. Trimming took 2 bases from V and 7 from J; bases not matched to a gene: 4. Germline V gives CDR1 MNHEY, CDR2 SVGAGI. CDR3 DNA sequence: TGTGCCAGCAGTTACGGGACAGGGGCAAACGGGGAGCTGTTTTTT. Translating gives CASSYGTGANGELFF.

This clonotype was counted a few times. This chain's CDR3 is CASGGGYNEQFF. DNA for the CDR3: TGTGCCAGCGGAGGAGGGTACAATGAGCAGTTCTTC. The chain uses TRBV27 and TRBJ2-1; D might be TRBD2 (6 bases). This CDR3 comprises 12 residues. Germline lookup yields CDR1 MNHEY and CDR2 SMNVEV (reference sequence). V was shortened by 8 bases and J by 4 bases, with 9 bases between the two germline ends.

A remark on this clonotype: Germline is not matched at one junction end, which may reflect a read error. J is TRBJ2-2 and V is TRBV9; possible D gene TRBD2, 5 bases. This CDR3 has 17 residues. Germline CDR1 and CDR2: SGDLS and YYNGEE. CDR3 DNA: TGTGCCAGCAGCGTAGGATCCCCCGTGACCAACACCGGGGAGCCGTTTTTT. It yields the protein CASSVGSPVTNTGEPFF.

The chain carries TRBV7-6 and TRBJ2-1, with 7 nucleotides matching TRBD1. V trimming: 4 bases; J trimming: 8 bases; junction bases outside the gene matches: 17. The CDR3 has 17 amino acids. Germline CDR1 SGHVS, CDR2 FNYEAQ. The CDR3 sequence: CASSSLTGSASWYEQFF. CDR3 DNA sequence: TGTGCCAGCAGCTCGTTGACAGGGTCCGCTTCGTGGTATGAGCAGTTCTTC.

Note on this clonotype: This may stem from a read error, because a much larger clone lies one nucleotide away. The chain couples TRBV12-3 or TRBV12-4 to TRBJ1-5, with 9 bases matching TRBD1. The CDR3 has 15 amino acids. The V segment lost 5 bases and the J segment 5 bases; nucleotides outside the gene matches: 7. This CDR3 reads CASSPDRGRDQPQHF. CDR3 coding DNA: TGTGCCAGCAGTCCGGACAGGGGCCGAGATCAGCCCCAGCATTTT.

The rearrangement joins TRBV20-1 to TRBJ1-3, with 9 bases lining up with TRBD1. The CDR3 runs 15 residues. J was trimmed by 10 bases and V by 0 bases; bases with no gene match: 10. Germline CDR1 DFQATT, CDR2 SNEGSKA (reference sequence). The CDR3 DNA is TGCAGTGCTAGAGATCAGACAGGGGGTTTTGATACCATATATTTT. As protein: CSARDQTGGFDTIYF.

This clonotype occurred a few times. CDR3 DNA sequence: TGTGCCAGCTTAGTCGGGGGATACACCGGGGAGCTGTTTTTT. Residues: CASLVGGYTGELFF. V gene TRBV12-3 or TRBV12-4 combines with J gene TRBJ2-2; the D gene is possibly TRBD2 (6 bases). The CDR3 contains 14 residues. Trimming stripped 8 bases from V and 3 bases from J, with 13 bases between.

This clonotype has a handful of counts. The V call is TRBV4-3, the J call TRBJ2-1; D is undetermined. The CDR3 covers 16 residues. CDR1 LGHNA and CDR2 YSLEER come from the germline V gene. Between the trimmed V and J ends, which lost 0 bases and 4 bases, there was a span of 13 bases. CDR3 nucleotide sequence: TGCGCCAGCAGCCAAGAATTCTACGTCGGATACAATGAGCAGTTCTTC. Its translation: CASSQEFYVGYNEQFF.

This clonotype was recorded a few times. The chain links TRBV20-1 to TRBJ2-1; perhaps TRBD2 as D (6 bases). The CDR3 consists of 16 residues. The germline V gene has CDR1 DFQATT and CDR2 SNEGSKA (reference sequence). Trimming shortened V by 1 base and J by 6 bases, and 19 bases separated the two germline ends. In nucleotides, the CDR3 is TGCAGTGCTAGAGCGGTCGACGGGTTGGAGGGCAATGAGCAGTTCTTC. The encoded protein is CSARAVDGLEGNEQFF.

In regard to this clonotype: This may come from a read error, since a much larger clone is one base off. The gene calls are TRBV5-1 and TRBJ1-6; 7 nucleotides line up with TRBD1. CDR1 is SGHRS and CDR2 is YFSETQ in the germline V gene. Germline trimming cut 4 bases from V and 8 bases from J; bases unmatched to any gene: 9. This CDR3 is built from 15 residues. CDR3 loop: CASSPEQGLDSPLHF. The CDR3 nucleotides are TGCGCCAGCAGCCCCGAACAGGGGTTGGATTCACCCCTCCACTTT. Together with reference TRBV5-1 and TRBJ1-6, the CDR3 gives the full variable domain: KAGVTQTPRYLIKTRGQQVTLSCSPISGHRSVSWYQQTPGQGLQFLFEYFSETQRNKGNFPGRFSGRQFSNSRSEMNVSTLELGDSALYLCASSPEQGLDSPLHFGNGTRLTVT.

A few counts support this clonotype. V is TRBV12-3 or TRBV12-4 and J is TRBJ2-5, with 12 bases matching TRBD2. This CDR3 is built from 17 residues. The ends lost 6 bases at V and 1 base at J; junction bases unmatched: 9. The CDR3 reads CASRPDPSGGAQETQYF. The CDR3 bases are TGTGCCAGCAGGCCGGACCCTAGCGGGGGGGCCCAAGAGACCCAGTACTTC.

This chain uses TRBV12-3 or TRBV12-4 with TRBJ1-5; weak D call: TRBD1 (5 bases). V lost 8 bases and J 1 base, leaving 21 bases between the germline ends. The CDR3 totals 17 residues. The CDR3 protein is CASAPGRGEGSNQPQHF. The CDR3 coding sequence is TGTGCCAGCGCACCGGGTCGAGGGGAGGGCAGCAATCAGCCCCAGCATTTT.

This clonotype was counted once. This clone may be a read error of a much larger clone one base away. This chain links TRBV4-2 with TRBJ1-1; D is ambiguous. This CDR3 is 14 amino acids long. Germline V lookup: CDR1 LGHNA, CDR2 YNFKEQ. The CDR3 is CASSDNSRQPEAIF. CDR3 DNA sequence: TGTGCCAGCAGCGATAATTCGAGGCAGCCCGAAGCTATCTTT.

This clonotype was picked up a small number of times. The chain is built from TRBV7-8 and TRBJ1-1; D gene unclear. The germline gives CDR1 SGHVS, CDR2 FQNEAQ. V was pared by 1 base and J by 10 bases, with 10 bases between. The CDR3 is 12 amino acids. CDR3 in DNA: TGTGCCAGCAGCTTAGTTTCCTCGGGAGCTTTCTTT. Its protein is CASSLVSSGAFF.

This clonotype has more than one count but fewer than ten. The J gene is TRBJ2-5, the V gene TRBV28; 7 positions agree with TRBD1. The V segment lost 9 bases and the J segment 5 bases; nucleotides outside the gene matches: 15. The germline V gene encodes CDR1 MDHEN and CDR2 SYDVKM. The CDR3 spans 15 residues. In DNA, the CDR3 is TGTGCCAGTCAGACCTTAATAGGGGGCCTGGAGACCCAGTACTTC. Its protein product is CASQTLIGGLETQYF.

The rearrangement uses TRBV20-1 and TRBJ2-3; D may be TRBD2 (6 bases). The CDR3 length is 17 residues. The V end was cut by 3 bases, the J end by 0 bases, with 19 bases between. The V gene's germline CDR1 is DFQATT and CDR2 SNEGSKA (reference sequence). CDR3 in DNA: TGCAGTGCTAGTCCGCTTAGCGGCCCGACAAGCACAGATACGCAGTATTTT. This sequence encodes CSASPLSGPTSTDTQYF.

This chain links TRBV20-1 with TRBJ2-7; D uncertain. V lost 3 bases to trimming and J lost 2 bases, with 17 bases between them. The CDR3 is 15 residues long. The germline V gene has CDR1 DFQATT and CDR2 SNEGSKA (reference sequence). The CDR3 protein is CSARVVETGAYEQYF. In nucleotides, the CDR3 is TGCAGTGCTAGGGTGGTCGAGACTGGGGCCTACGAGCAGTACTTC.